Following are 27 T cell receptor beta chains from one sample sequenced in a study of T cells in Graves' hyperthyroidism and ophthalmopathy. Amplification yielded TCR beta CDR3 regions, with RNA transcripts as the source. In the first-round RT-PCR of the TCR CDR3, the HTBI primer set was used. TCRdb processed the multiplex PCR reads anew with MiXCR; each CDR3 protein has one entry. The data show over 550,000 distinct CDR3 sequences, 16% seen once. The sequenced material came from blood. The receptor source for this set is a young woman with Graves' hyperthyroidism.

This clonotype turned up a few times. This chain joins TRBV5-1 and TRBJ1-2, with a possible D match to TRBD1 (6 bases). The CDR3 contains 16 residues. V lost 5 bases and J lost 7, with 24 bases in between. Germline CDR1 and CDR2: SGHRS and YFSETQ. CDR3 in DNA: TGCGCCAGCAGAGTTGATCCGGGGACACACATCACTGGCTACACCTTC. It specifies CASRVDPGTHITGYTF.

J is TRBJ2-2 and V is TRBV12-3 or TRBV12-4; the D call may be TRBD1 or TRBD2 (6 bases each). The CDR3 runs to 17 residues. V was shortened by 6 bases and J by 0 bases, with 17 bases between the two germline ends. The CDR3 sequence: CASSQTLGGANTGELFF. The DNA for the CDR3 is TGTGCCAGCAGCCAAACCCTGGGGGGCGCGAACACCGGGGAGCTGTTTTTT.

The chain couples TRBV9 to TRBJ1-2, with D uncertain. This CDR3 is 15 amino acids long. CDR1 SGDLS and CDR2 YYNGEE come from the germline V gene. With 3 bases removed from V and 0 bases from J, the gap between germline ends came to 12 bases. CDR3 sequence reads: CASSEPPDPNYGYTF. DNA for the CDR3: TGTGCCAGCAGCGAGCCCCCGGACCCTAACTATGGCTACACCTTC.

This clonotype was found a few times. The V and J genes are TRBV24-1 and TRBJ2-3; 7 bases align to TRBD2. Per germline, CDR1 KGHDR and CDR2 SFDVKD. Trimming at V came to 1 base and at J to 6 bases, leaving 12 bases not matched to a gene. The CDR3 sequence is 17 residues long. Here the CDR3 reads CATSDFASSGAQDTQYF. DNA for the CDR3: TGTGCCACCAGTGATTTTGCGTCCAGCGGGGCACAGGATACGCAGTATTTT.

The rearrangement links TRBV12-3 or TRBV12-4 to TRBJ2-1; perhaps TRBD1 as D (6 bases). The V end lost 10 bases, the J end lost 0 bases, and 16 bases lay between the germline ends. This CDR3 spans 15 amino acids. The CDR3 DNA is TGTGCCATACTAGGGGGAAAAAGCTCCTACAATGAGCAGTTCTTC. This encodes CAILGGKSSYNEQFF.

Concerning this clonotype itself: Germline and junction disagree at one end, which may indicate a read error. V is TRBV11-2 and J is TRBJ1-2; no reliable D call. Germline V lookup: CDR1 SGHAT, CDR2 FQNNGV. The CDR3 totals 14 residues. CDR3 amino acids: CASSFGGSSYGFTF. The CDR3 nucleotides are TGTGCCAGCAGCTTTGGAGGGAGTAGCTATGGCTTCACCTTC.

As to this clonotype: One base away lies a much larger clone, so this may be a sequencing read error. The chain links TRBV24-1 to TRBJ2-1; the D is unclear. The J call may be incorrect, as the DNA end agrees better with TRBJ2-7. CDR1 is KGHDR and CDR2 is SFDVKD in the germline V gene. The CDR3 contains 14 residues. The CDR3 spells CATSASATYNEQYF. CDR3 nucleotide sequence: TGTGCCACCAGTGCCTCCGCCACCTACAATGAGCAGTACTTC.

Many counts were recorded for this clonotype. The chain employs TRBV2 and TRBJ2-3, with 10 bases aligning to TRBD2. Germline CDR1 and CDR2: SNHLY and FYNNEI. Trimming cost V 8 bases and J 6 bases; bases outside gene matches: 5. This CDR3 region has 13 residues. CDR3 coding DNA: TGTGCCAGCGTGCTAGCGGGAGCCGATACGCAGTATTTT. This gives the protein CASVLAGADTQYF.

This clonotype was counted at least ten times. This rearrangement joins TRBV11-2 to TRBJ2-2; maybe TRBD2 (5 bases). The germline CDR1 and CDR2 sequences are SGHAT and FQNNGV. This CDR3 region has 13 residues. The V end was cut by 8 bases, the J end by 5 bases, with 12 bases between. The CDR3 DNA sequence: TGTGCCAGCGTGCCGGGATTGACCGGGGAGCTGTTTTTT. Its translation: CASVPGLTGELFF.

This clonotype has a handful of counts. The gene calls are TRBV20-1 and TRBJ1-6; 8 bases align to TRBD1. Germline V gene data show CDR1 as DFQATT and CDR2 as SNEGSKA (reference sequence). The CDR3 covers 16 residues. The trim removed 3 bases at V and 9 bases at J, leaving 13 bases unmatched. Written as DNA, the CDR3 is TGCAGTGCTAGGGACAGGGAAAGGGGTAGGGGTTCACCCCTCCACTTT. It codes for CSARDRERGRGSPLHF.

This sequence joins TRBV5-6 and TRBJ2-1, with TRBD2 matching 13 bases. Germline CDR1 and CDR2: SGHDT and YYEEEE. The CDR3 consists of 16 residues. V lost 7 bases, J lost 3 bases, and 7 bases stayed unmatched. CDR3 in DNA: TGTGCCAGCCGGACTAGCGGGAGTTCTATCTACAATGAGCAGTTCTTC. This sequence encodes CASRTSGSSIYNEQFF.

The count of this clonotype is one. The rearrangement links TRBV5-1 to TRBJ2-3; 7 bases match TRBD1. Looked up from germline, CDR1 is SGHRS and CDR2 is YFSETQ. This CDR3 has 13 amino acids. V shed 3 bases, J shed 9 bases, and the junction held 7 bases outside the gene matches. CDR3 coding DNA: TGCGCCAGCAGCTGGGACAGCCCCGAGACGCAGTATTTT. Protein product: CASSWDSPETQYF.

This clonotype was seen many times. The rearrangement links TRBV28 to TRBJ2-1; 7 bases fit TRBD2. The CDR3 contains 14 residues. The J segment lost 5 bases and the V segment lost 7 bases, leaving 8 bases of the junction unmatched. The germline V gene has CDR1 MDHEN and CDR2 SYDVKM. CDR3 coding DNA: TGTGCCAGCAATCGCGGGAGCCGAAACAATGAGCAGTTCTTC. Protein sequence: CASNRGSRNNEQFF.

Ten or more counts support this clonotype. The chain couples TRBV12-3 or TRBV12-4 to TRBJ1-2; D not certain. V lost 8 bases, J lost 3 bases, and 19 bases lay in between. The CDR3 consists of 15 residues. CDR3 residues: CASGLPGLKDYGYTF. The CDR3 DNA reads TGTGCCAGCGGACTACCAGGCCTCAAGGACTATGGCTACACCTTC.

This clonotype has just a few counts. The chain links TRBV20-1 to TRBJ2-1, with 8 bases fitting TRBD2. This CDR3 has 16 residues. Germline V gives CDR1 DFQATT, CDR2 SNEGSKA (reference sequence). The trim removed 6 bases at V and 7 bases at J, leaving 17 bases unmatched. The CDR3 DNA follows: TGCAGTGCCCCCCCCCCAACTAGCGGTCTTAGGAATGAGCAGTTCTTC. It yields the protein CSAPPPTSGLRNEQFF.

This clonotype was counted many times. The gene calls are TRBV7-2 and TRBJ2-7; no clear D gene. The V gene lost 5 bases and the J gene lost 4 bases, with 18 bases spanning the gap. Per the germline V gene, CDR1 is SGHTA and CDR2 is FQGNSA. The CDR3 spans 15 residues. CDR3 bases: TGTGCCAGCAGCCCCGACGGAGCCTGGTCGTACGAGCAGTACTTC. It is translated as CASSPDGAWSYEQYF. The entire variable domain, with the rest obtained from reference TRBV7-2 and TRBJ2-7, is as follows: GAGVSQSPSNKVTEKGKDVELRCDPISGHTALYWYRQSLGQGLEFLIYFQGNSAPDKSGLPSDRFSAERTGGSVSTLTIQRTQQEDSAVYLCASSPDGAWSYEQYFGPGTRLTVT.

The chain has TRBV10-3 and TRBJ2-2, with D possibly being TRBD2 (5 bases). V lost 10 bases to trimming and J lost 0 bases, with 12 bases between them. The V gene's germline CDR1 is ENHRY and CDR2 SYGVKD. The CDR3 sequence is 14 residues long. In nucleotides, the CDR3 is TGTGCCACAACCGGACTGTCGAACACCGGGGAGCTGTTTTTT. Its translation is CATTGLSNTGELFF.

This clonotype has a count of ten or more. The rearrangement joins TRBV28 to TRBJ2-1; 7 bases are a match to TRBD2. V trimming: 3 bases; J trimming: 5 bases; junction bases outside the gene matches: 10. The length of the CDR3 is 16 residues. Per germline, CDR1 MDHEN and CDR2 SYDVKM. The DNA for the CDR3 is TGTGCCAGCAGTTTTATTTCGGCGGGAGTGAACAATGAGCAGTTCTTC. Amino acid sequence: CASSFISAGVNNEQFF.

This clonotype was seen ten or more times. The chain joins TRBV12-3 or TRBV12-4 to TRBJ2-7; TRBD1 matches at 7 bases. The CDR3 has 15 residues. J gave up 2 bases and V 6 bases, and 10 bases lay outside the gene matches. The CDR3 here is CASRQGTENAYEQYF. The CDR3 DNA reads TGTGCCAGCAGACAGGGGACGGAAAACGCCTACGAGCAGTACTTC.

This clonotype was detected only once. Germline is not matched at one junction end, which may reflect a read error. V usage is TRBV7-2 and J usage is TRBJ2-4; unclear D gene. Germline V gene lookup returns CDR1 SGHTA and CDR2 FQGNSA. This CDR3 has 13 amino acids. CDR3 coding DNA: TGTGCCAGCAGCTCTTACGCCAAAAACACTCAGTACTTC. It is translated as CASSSYAKNTQYF.

The chain is built from TRBV6-2 or TRBV6-3 and TRBJ2-1, with D perhaps TRBD1 (5 bases). V was cut by 2 bases and J by 5 bases, with 13 bases left in between. Germline CDR1 reads MNHEY; CDR2 reads SVGEGT. The CDR3 is 15 amino acids. CDR3 nucleotides: TGTGCCAGCAGTTACCTCTCAGGGCCAGACAATGAGCAGTTCTTC. This encodes CASSYLSGPDNEQFF.

This clonotype was seen more than once but under ten times. J is TRBJ1-4 and V is TRBV11-3; D is unclear. The CDR3 covers 14 residues. The V gene's germline CDR1 is SGHNT and CDR2 YENEEA. V was cut by 0 bases and J by 4 bases, with 6 bases left in between. The CDR3 loop reads CASSLEWGNEKLFF. The CDR3, as DNA: TGTGCCAGCAGCTTAGAGTGGGGTAATGAAAAACTGTTTTTT.

The V gene is TRBV6-1, the J gene TRBJ2-1; TRBD1 aligns across 7 bases. Trimming cost V 6 bases and J 8 bases; bases outside gene matches: 10. This CDR3 has 14 amino acids. CDR1 is MNHNS and CDR2 is SASEGT in the germline V gene. As DNA, the CDR3 is TGTGCCAGCAGCGGACAGGACGGATCCGATGAGCAGTTCTTC. This translates into CASSGQDGSDEQFF.

This clonotype has ten or more counts. The chain joins TRBV28 to TRBJ1-5; D is possibly TRBD1 (5 bases). Trimming left V 1 base short and J 7 bases short, with 14 bases between. The CDR3 sequence is 15 residues long. CDR1 is MDHEN, CDR2 SYDVKM, per germline. The CDR3 DNA follows: TGTGCCAGCAGTTTATTCGCCAGGGTGAACCAGCCCCAGCATTTT. This codes for CASSLFARVNQPQHF.

There are a few counts of this clonotype. The gene calls are TRBV3-1 and TRBJ1-2, with no clear D. CDR3 length: 13 amino acids. CDR1 is LGHDT and CDR2 is YNNKEL in the germline V gene (reference sequence). The V end lost 1 base, the J end lost 7 bases, and 10 bases lay between the germline ends. The DNA of the CDR3 is TGTGCCAGCAGCCAAGCGGATACTCTTGGCTACACCTTC. This gives the protein CASSQADTLGYTF.

This clonotype has at least ten counts. The genes are TRBV11-2 and TRBJ2-5; TRBD2 is a possible D gene (5 bases). Trimming took 3 bases from V and 7 from J, leaving 6 bases between them. The length of the CDR3 is 11 residues. The germline gives CDR1 SGHAT, CDR2 FQNNGV. The CDR3 coding sequence is TGTGCCAGCAGCTTCAGCGGGACCCAGTACTTC. This translates into CASSFSGTQYF.

Ten or more counts support this clonotype. The gene calls are TRBV12-3 or TRBV12-4 and TRBJ2-3; either TRBD1 or TRBD2 may supply D (5 bases each). V was trimmed by 4 bases and J by 4 bases, leaving 9 bases between them. The length of the CDR3 is 13 residues. CDR3 sequence: CASSSGTADTQYF. CDR3 nucleotides: TGTGCCAGCAGTTCCGGGACCGCAGATACGCAGTATTTT.